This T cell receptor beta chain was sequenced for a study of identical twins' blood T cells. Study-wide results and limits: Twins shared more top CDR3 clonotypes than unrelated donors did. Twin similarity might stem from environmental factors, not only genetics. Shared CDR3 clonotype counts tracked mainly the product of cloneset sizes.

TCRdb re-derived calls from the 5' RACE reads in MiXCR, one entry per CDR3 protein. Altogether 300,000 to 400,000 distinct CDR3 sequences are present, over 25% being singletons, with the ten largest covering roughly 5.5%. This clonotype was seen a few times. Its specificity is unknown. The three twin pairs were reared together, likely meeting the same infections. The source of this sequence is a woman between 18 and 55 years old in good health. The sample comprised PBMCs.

The CDR3 nucleotides read TGCAGTGCTACGTGGGACAGCACCTACGAGCAGTACTTC. Protein: CSATWDSTYEQYF. J is TRBJ2-7 and V is TRBV20-1, with 7 bases lining up with TRBD1. With 4 bases clipped from V and 2 bases from J, the junction kept 5 bases outside the gene matches. The germline gives CDR1 DFQATT, CDR2 SNEGSKA (reference sequence). The CDR3 runs 13 residues.